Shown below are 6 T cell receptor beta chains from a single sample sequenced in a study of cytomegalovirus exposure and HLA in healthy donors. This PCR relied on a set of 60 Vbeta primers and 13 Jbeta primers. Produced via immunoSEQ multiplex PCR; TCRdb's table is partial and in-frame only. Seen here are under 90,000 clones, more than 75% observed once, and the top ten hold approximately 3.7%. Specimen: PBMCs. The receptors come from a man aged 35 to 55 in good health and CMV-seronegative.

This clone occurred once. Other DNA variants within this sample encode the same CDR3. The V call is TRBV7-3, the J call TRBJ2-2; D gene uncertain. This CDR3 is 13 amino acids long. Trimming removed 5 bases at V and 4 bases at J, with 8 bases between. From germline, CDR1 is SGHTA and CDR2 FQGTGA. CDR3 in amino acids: CASSPRGTGELFF. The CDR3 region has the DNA TGTGCCAGCAGCCCCCGCGGCACCGGGGAGCTGTTTTTT.

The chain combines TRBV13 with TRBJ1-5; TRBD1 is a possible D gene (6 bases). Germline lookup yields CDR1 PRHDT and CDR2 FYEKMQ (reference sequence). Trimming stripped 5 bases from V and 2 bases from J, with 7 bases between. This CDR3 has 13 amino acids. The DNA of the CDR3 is TGTGCCAGCAGCCGACAGGGCAATCAGCCCCAGCATTTT. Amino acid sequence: CASSRQGNQPQHF.

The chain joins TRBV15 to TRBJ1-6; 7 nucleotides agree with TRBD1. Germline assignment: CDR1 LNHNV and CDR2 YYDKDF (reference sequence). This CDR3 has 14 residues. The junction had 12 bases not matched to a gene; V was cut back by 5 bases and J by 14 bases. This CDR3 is CATSGVKTGLSLHF. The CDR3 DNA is TGTGCCACCAGCGGTGTGAAGACAGGGCTTTCCCTCCACTTT.

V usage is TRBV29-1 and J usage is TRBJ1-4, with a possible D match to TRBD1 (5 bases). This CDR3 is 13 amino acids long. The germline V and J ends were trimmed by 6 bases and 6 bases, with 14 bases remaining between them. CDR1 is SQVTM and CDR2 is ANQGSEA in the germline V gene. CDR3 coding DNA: TGCAGCGTCCAAGACGGGGGGGATGAAAAACTGTTTTTT. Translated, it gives CSVQDGGDEKLFF.

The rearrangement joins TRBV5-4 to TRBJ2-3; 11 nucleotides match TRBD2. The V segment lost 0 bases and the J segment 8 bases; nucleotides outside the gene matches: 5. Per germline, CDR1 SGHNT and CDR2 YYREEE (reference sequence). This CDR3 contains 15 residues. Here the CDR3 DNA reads TGTGCCAGCAGCTTGGTTCTAGCGGGGGGCACTACGCAGTATTTT. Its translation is CASSLVLAGGTTQYF.

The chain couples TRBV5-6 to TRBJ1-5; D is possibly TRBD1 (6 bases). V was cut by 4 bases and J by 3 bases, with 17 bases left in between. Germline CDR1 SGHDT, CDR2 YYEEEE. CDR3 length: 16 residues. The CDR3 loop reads CASSAPGTRDNQPQHF. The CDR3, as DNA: TGTGCCAGCAGCGCTCCCGGGACAAGAGACAATCAGCCCCAGCATTTT.